This TCR beta chain comes out of a study of T cell repertoires in cytomegalovirus infection. Study summary: Public TCR beta signature analysis indicated the presence of both CMV infection and matching HLA type. Study results and caveats: HLA-C-restricted, CMV-specific TCR beta clonotypes were dominant ex vivo. Carriage of CMV together with the relevant HLA was identifiable through cumulative public TCR beta family frequency.

A word on this clonotype: Antigen: not known.

MiXCR, run by TCRdb on the reads, gives a single entry per CDR3 protein. The sample yields about 130,000 distinct CDR3 sequences, roughly 8.2% seen once. Sample: PBMCs. The TCR sequence derives from a human donor in good health (CMV status not recorded). Some clones in this sample may be carry-over from other donors' samples.

The chain's CDR3 is CASSLSSGRALEAFF. Here the CDR3 DNA reads TGTGCCAGCAGCCTATCCTCGGGCAGAGCTCTTGAAGCTTTCTTT. The chain combines TRBV5-6 with TRBJ1-1; D gene unclear. CDR1 and CDR2 from the germline V gene are SGHDT and YYEEEE. The CDR3 sequence is 15 residues long. Trimming removed 4 bases from V and 7 bases from J, with 20 bases in between.